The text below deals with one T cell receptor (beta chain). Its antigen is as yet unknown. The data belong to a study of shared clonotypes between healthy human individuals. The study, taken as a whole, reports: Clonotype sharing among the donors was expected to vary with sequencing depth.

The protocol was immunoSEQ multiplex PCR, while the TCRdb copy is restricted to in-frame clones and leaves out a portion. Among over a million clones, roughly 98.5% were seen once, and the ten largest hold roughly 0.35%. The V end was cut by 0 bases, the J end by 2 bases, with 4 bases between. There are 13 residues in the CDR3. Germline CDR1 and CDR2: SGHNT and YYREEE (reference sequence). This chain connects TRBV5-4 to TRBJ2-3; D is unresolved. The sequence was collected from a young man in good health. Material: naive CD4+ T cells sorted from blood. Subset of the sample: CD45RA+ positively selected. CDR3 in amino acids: CASSLVDTDTQYF. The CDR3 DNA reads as TGTGCCAGCAGCTTGGTAGACACAGATACGCAGTATTTT. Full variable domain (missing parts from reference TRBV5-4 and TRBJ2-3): ETGVTQSPTHLIKTRGQQVTLRCSSQSGHNTVSWYQQALGQGPQFIFQYYREEENGRGNFPPRFSGLQFPNYSSELNVNALELDDSALYLCASSLVDTDTQYFGPGTRLTVL.